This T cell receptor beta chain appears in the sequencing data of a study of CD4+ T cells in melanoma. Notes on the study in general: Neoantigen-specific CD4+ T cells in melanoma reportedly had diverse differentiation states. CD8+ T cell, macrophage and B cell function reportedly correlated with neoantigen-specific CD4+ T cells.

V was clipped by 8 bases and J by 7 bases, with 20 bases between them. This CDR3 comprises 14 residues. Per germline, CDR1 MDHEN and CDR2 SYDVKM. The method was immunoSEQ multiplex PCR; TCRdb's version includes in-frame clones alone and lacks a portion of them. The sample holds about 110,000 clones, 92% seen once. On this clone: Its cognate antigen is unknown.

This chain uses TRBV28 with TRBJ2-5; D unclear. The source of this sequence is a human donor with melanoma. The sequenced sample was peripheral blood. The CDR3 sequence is CASVRTLGGRTQYF. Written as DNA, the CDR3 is TGTGCCAGCGTACGGACCCTGGGTGGAAGGACCCAGTACTTC.